These 17 T cell receptor beta chains originate from one sample sequenced in a study of B cell selection in AIRE deficiency (dated by TCRdb to the late 2010s). Libraries were constructed by the immunoSEQ multiplex PCR assay. This immuneACCESS table, as held by TCRdb, lists in-frame sequences with V and J called but not all clones. Of the missing ones, under half trace to an unresolved V gene in checked studies; the others have no known cause. For this sample there are 23,000 or so clones; 95% to 96% appear just once. Of the sample, 0.24% is held by the ten largest clones. For sorting, conventional CD4 T cells were defined as CD4+CD127+ cells. The sample comprised CD4+CD127+ conventional T cells sorted from PBMCs. The receptors here all came from a human donor in good health.

This clone was picked up a small number of times. The chain recombines TRBV19 with TRBJ1-4; D is perhaps TRBD1 (6 bases). CDR3 length: 12 amino acids. Germline V gives CDR1 LNHDA, CDR2 SQIVND (reference sequence). The V end was cut by 9 bases, the J end by 7 bases, with 12 bases between. CDR3 residues: CASNDRFEKLFF. Written as DNA, the CDR3 is TGTGCCAGCAACGACAGGTTTGAAAAACTGTTTTTT.

The chain has TRBV5-6 and TRBJ2-1, with D possibly matching TRBD1 (6 bases). With 3 bases removed from V and 6 bases from J, the gap between germline ends came to 16 bases. Germline CDR1 and CDR2: SGHDT and YYEEEE. The CDR3 contains 15 residues. CDR3 nucleotide sequence: TGTGCCAGCAGCTCGTTAGACAGGAATCGCAATGAGCAGTTCTTC. It yields the protein CASSSLDRNRNEQFF.

The chain recombines TRBV19 with TRBJ1-5, with 7 bases fitting TRBD1. The CDR3 sequence is 15 residues long. V trimming: 7 bases; J trimming: 1 base; junction bases outside the gene matches: 7. Germline CDR1 LNHDA, CDR2 SQIVND (reference sequence). This CDR3 reads CASTMTGFSNQPQHF. The CDR3 DNA is TGTGCCAGTACCATGACAGGGTTCAGCAATCAGCCCCAGCATTTT.

This clone was found once. The chain employs TRBV15 and TRBJ2-7, with TRBD2 as a possible D gene (7 bases). V was cut by 0 bases and J by 6 bases, with 15 bases left in between. The CDR3 loop spans 15 amino acids. CDR1 LNHNV and CDR2 YYDKDF come from the germline V gene (reference sequence). In DNA form, the CDR3 reads TGTGCCACCAGCAGAGACGCTCAGGGGAGGGGCGAGCAGTACTTC. It codes for CATSRDAQGRGEQYF.

This sequence joins TRBV5-1 and TRBJ1-2, with a possible D match to TRBD1 (6 bases). This CDR3 spans 16 amino acids. V was clipped by 4 bases and J by 0 bases, with 16 bases between them. The germline CDR1 and CDR2 sequences are SGHRS and YFSETQ. The CDR3 loop reads CASSRLGQTTNYGYTF. The DNA for the CDR3 is TGCGCCAGCAGCAGACTTGGACAGACGACTAACTATGGCTACACCTTC.

The rearrangement uses TRBV15 and TRBJ1-4, with TRBD1 as a possible D gene (6 bases). Germline values: CDR1 LNHNV, CDR2 YYDKDF (reference sequence). V lost 0 bases and J lost 5, with 10 bases in between. The CDR3 has 15 residues. The CDR3 sequence is CATSRDGGHNEKLFF. CDR3 bases: TGTGCCACCAGCAGAGATGGGGGACACAATGAAAAACTGTTTTTT.

The chain combines TRBV9 with TRBJ2-3; 10 nucleotides align to TRBD1. Germline V gives CDR1 SGDLS, CDR2 YYNGEE. There are 17 residues in the CDR3. V trimming: 3 bases; J trimming: 1 base; junction bases outside the gene matches: 8. The CDR3 nucleotides are TGTGCCAGCAGCGCGAGACAGGGGGCCAGTGGCACAGATACGCAGTATTTT. It yields the protein CASSARQGASGTDTQYF.

The V gene is TRBV19, the J gene TRBJ2-7; D possibly uses TRBD1 or TRBD2 (5 bases each). Between the trimmed V and J ends, which lost 4 bases and 2 bases, there was a span of 12 bases. Germline assignment: CDR1 LNHDA and CDR2 SQIVND (reference sequence). The CDR3 runs to 14 residues. CDR3 region: CASSTRQGAYEQYF. Written as DNA, the CDR3 is TGTGCCAGTAGTACCAGGCAGGGAGCCTACGAGCAGTACTTC. The full variable domain, in which reference TRBV19 and TRBJ2-7 provide the parts outside the CDR3, is DGGITQSPKYLFRKEGQNVTLSCEQNLNHDAMYWYRQDPGQGLRLIYYSQIVNDFQKGDIAEGYSVSREKKESFPLTVTSAQKNPTAFYLCASSTRQGAYEQYFGPGTRLTVT.

The chain uses TRBV6-1 and TRBJ2-5, with D perhaps TRBD1 (5 bases). The CDR3 contains 13 residues. The V gene's germline CDR1 is MNHNS and CDR2 SASEGT. Trimming stripped 8 bases from V and 7 bases from J, with 17 bases between. The CDR3 bases are TGTGCCAGCTTATTATTAGGGGAAGGGACCCAGTACTTC. Amino acids: CASLLLGEGTQYF.

The chain recombines TRBV10-3 with TRBJ2-7; 12 positions agree with TRBD1. Losses at the gene ends were 8 bases for V and 1 base for J; bases not matched to a gene: 6. In germline, CDR1 is ENHRY, CDR2 SYGVKD. The CDR3 is 15 residues long. CDR3 residues: CAISGTGGESYEQYF. CDR3 in DNA: TGTGCCATCTCCGGGACAGGGGGCGAATCCTACGAGCAGTACTTC.

The chain is built from TRBV19 and TRBJ2-1, with D hard to call. The germline V and J ends were trimmed by 8 bases and 8 bases, with 10 bases remaining between them. This CDR3 contains 11 residues. Germline V gives CDR1 LNHDA, CDR2 SQIVND (reference sequence). CDR3 nucleotide sequence: TGTGCCAGTTCCCAGTTCGATGAGCAGTTCTTC. It specifies CASSQFDEQFF.

V gene TRBV27 combines with J gene TRBJ1-6, with 10 bases identical to TRBD1. CDR1 MNHEY and CDR2 SMNVEV come from the germline V gene (reference sequence). V gave up 6 bases and J gave up 5 bases; unmatched junction bases: 7. CDR3 length equals 16 residues. The CDR3 loop is CASRRTGGGNNSPLHF. As DNA, the CDR3 is TGTGCCAGCAGACGGACAGGGGGAGGTAATAATTCACCCCTCCACTTT.

This clone appeared once. The genes are TRBV5-1 and TRBJ2-3; 7 bases are shared with TRBD2. Looked up from germline, CDR1 is SGHRS and CDR2 is YFSETQ. Trimming took 3 bases from V and 2 from J; bases not matched to a gene: 9. The CDR3 loop spans 16 amino acids. DNA for the CDR3: TGCGCCAGCAGCTCACCGGGAGGCTCCCTCACAGATACGCAGTATTTT. As protein: CASSSPGGSLTDTQYF.

The J gene is TRBJ2-1, the V gene TRBV6-1, with 8 bases matching TRBD1. In germline, CDR1 is MNHNS, CDR2 SASEGT. This CDR3 is built from 14 residues. V trimming: 6 bases; J trimming: 3 bases; junction bases outside the gene matches: 4. CDR3 residues: CASSPQGVYNEQFF. For the CDR3, the DNA is TGTGCCAGCAGCCCACAGGGGGTCTACAATGAGCAGTTCTTC.

This clone was seen just once. J is TRBJ1-3 and V is TRBV6-1; weak D call: TRBD1 (5 bases). V lost 5 bases and J lost 0, with 8 bases in between. Looked up from germline, CDR1 is MNHNS and CDR2 is SASEGT. The CDR3 runs to 14 residues. CDR3 amino acids: CASSRQSSGNTIYF. The CDR3 region has the DNA TGTGCCAGCAGTCGACAGAGCTCTGGAAACACCATATATTTT.

The chain recombines TRBV28 with TRBJ2-6; D is unclear. The length of the CDR3 is 15 residues. Germline V gives CDR1 MDHEN, CDR2 SYDVKM. V dropped 7 bases and J dropped 0 bases, with 10 bases sitting between them. As DNA, the CDR3 is TGTGCCAGCACGACACGCACCTCTGGGGCCAACGTCCTGACTTTC. This sequence encodes CASTTRTSGANVLTF. The whole variable domain, remainder taken from reference TRBV28 and TRBJ2-6, is DVKVTQSSRYLVKRTGEKVFLECVQDMDHENMFWYRQDPGLGLRLIYFSYDVKMKEKGDIPEGYSVSREKKERFSLILESASTNQTSMYLCASTTRTSGANVLTFGAGSRLTVL.

This clone has a single count. The chain recombines TRBV6-6 with TRBJ1-5; the match to TRBD1 covers 10 bases. The germline V gene has CDR1 MNHNY and CDR2 SVGAGI (reference sequence). With V trimmed by 6 bases and J by 3 bases, 5 bases remained unmatched. This CDR3 is 15 amino acids long. CDR3 nucleotides: TGTGCCAGCAGAGAGACAGGGGGCTTCAATCAGCCCCAGCATTTT. Translating it yields CASRETGGFNQPQHF.